This T cell receptor (beta chain) derives from a study of blood T cell repertoires in COVID-19. Study-level background: T cells, B-cell-depleted T cells, or PBMCs provided the cDNA or gDNA that served as material.

V was trimmed by 1 base and J by 5 bases, leaving 6 bases between them. CDR1 and CDR2 from the germline V gene are SGHAT and FQDESV (reference sequence). This CDR3 is 12 amino acids long. Only in-frame clones appear in the TCRdb table, and some are missing; sequencing was by immunoSEQ multiplex PCR. The data show about 350,000 clones, around nine tenths seen once. Material for sequencing was PBMCs or T cells enriched from blood (not recorded which). This clonotype was obtained from a woman aged 25 to 39 who had been exposed to COVID-19. V gene TRBV11-1 combines with J gene TRBJ2-7; D is ambiguous. For the CDR3, the DNA is TGTGCCAGCAGCTTAGTCCCCAACGAGCAGTACTTC. It specifies CASSLVPNEQYF.